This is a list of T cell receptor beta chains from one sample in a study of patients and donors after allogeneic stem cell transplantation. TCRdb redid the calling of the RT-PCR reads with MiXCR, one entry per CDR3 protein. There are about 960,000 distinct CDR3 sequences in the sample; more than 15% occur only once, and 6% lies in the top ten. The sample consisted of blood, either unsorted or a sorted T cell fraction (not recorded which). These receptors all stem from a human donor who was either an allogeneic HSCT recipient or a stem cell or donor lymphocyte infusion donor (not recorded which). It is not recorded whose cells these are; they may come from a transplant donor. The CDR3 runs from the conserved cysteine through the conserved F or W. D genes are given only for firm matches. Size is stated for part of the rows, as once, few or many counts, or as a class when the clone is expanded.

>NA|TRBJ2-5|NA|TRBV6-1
TGTGCCAGCAGTAACCCGGACACCCAAGAGACCCAGTACTTC
CASSNPDTQETQYF
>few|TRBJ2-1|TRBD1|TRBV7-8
TGTGCCAGCAGCTTAATTGGGACAGACAACAATGAGCAGTTCTTC
CASSLIGTDNNEQFF
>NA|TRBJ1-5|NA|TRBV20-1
TGCAGTGGCACGACAGCCTATAGCAATCAGCCCCAGCATTTT
CSGTTAYSNQPQHF
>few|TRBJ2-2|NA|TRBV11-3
TGTGCCAGCCTCTCAGGCGGGGAGCTGTTTTTT
CASLSGGELFF
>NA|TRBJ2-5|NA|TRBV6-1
TGTGCCAGCAGTGATGAGGGATTGGAGACCCAGTACTTC
CASSDEGLETQYF
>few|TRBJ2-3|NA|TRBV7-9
TGTGCCAGCAGCTTAGTTTCCTCCCAGACGGATACGCAGTATTTT
CASSLVSSQTDTQYF
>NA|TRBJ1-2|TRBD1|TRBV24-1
TGTGCCACCAGTGAGGGACAGGGGGTTGCTGATGGCTACACCTTC
CATSEGQGVADGYTF
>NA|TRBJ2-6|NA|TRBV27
TGTGCCAGCAGTGAAAGACAGTCTGGGGCCAACGTCCTGACTTTC
CASSERQSGANVLTF
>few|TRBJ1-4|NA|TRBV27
TGTGCCAGCAGTCAGGGCAAATCTCCTGAAAAACTGTTTTTT
CASSQGKSPEKLFF
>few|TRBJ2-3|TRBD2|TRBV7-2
TGTGCCAGCAGCTTATTGGCGGGGGGGCTCTCAGATACGCAGTATTTT
CASSLLAGGLSDTQYF
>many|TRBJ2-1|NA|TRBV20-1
TGCAGTGCTAGACAGGCCAAGTCTGAGCAGTTCTTC
CSARQAKSEQFF
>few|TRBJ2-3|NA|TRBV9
TGTGCCAGCAGCCGGGGTGGGAACAGTTGGACAGATACGCAGTATTTT
CASSRGGNSWTDTQYF
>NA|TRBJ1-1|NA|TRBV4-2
TGTGCCAGCAGCCGCAACTTGGGCGCTGAAGCTTTCTTT
CASSRNLGAEAFF
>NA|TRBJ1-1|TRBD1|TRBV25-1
TGTGCCAGCCGACCTGGGACAGGGGTGACCACTGAAGCTTTCTTT
CASRPGTGVTTEAFF
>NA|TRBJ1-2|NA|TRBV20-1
TGCAGTGCTAGAGATTGGGGCAGGGACTATGGCTACACCTTC
CSARDWGRDYGYTF
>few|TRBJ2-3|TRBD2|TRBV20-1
TGCAGTGCGGGTCCGCGGGAGGGCACAGATACGCAGTATTTT
CSAGPREGTDTQYF
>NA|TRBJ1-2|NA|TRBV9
TGTGCCAGCAGCGGCCGAACCAGGGGCACGGGGGACGGCTACACCTTC
CASSGRTRGTGDGYTF
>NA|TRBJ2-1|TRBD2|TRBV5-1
TGCGCCAGCGGGACTAGCGGGTTCATGAATGAGCAGTTCTTC
CASGTSGFMNEQFF
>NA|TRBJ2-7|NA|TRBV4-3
TGCGCCAGCAGCCAAGATCGGGGGGCCTGGAGGTACGAGCAGTACTTC
CASSQDRGAWRYEQYF
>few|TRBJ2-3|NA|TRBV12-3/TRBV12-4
TGTGCCAGCAGTCAGTCAACAGGGTCAGGGGATACGCAGTATTTT
CASSQSTGSGDTQYF
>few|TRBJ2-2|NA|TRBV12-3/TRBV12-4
TGTGCCAGCAGATACCTCCCAGGGGCCGGGGAGCTGTTTTTT
CASRYLPGAGELFF
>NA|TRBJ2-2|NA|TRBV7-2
TGTGCCAGCAGCTTGCTGGGGTTCGGCACCGGGGAGCTGTTTTTT
CASSLLGFGTGELFF
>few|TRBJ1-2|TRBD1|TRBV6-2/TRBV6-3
TGTGCCAGCAAATCACAGGGGGCGATTGGCTACACCTTC
CASKSQGAIGYTF
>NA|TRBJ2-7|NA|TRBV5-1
TGCGCCAGCAGCTTGGTCGCCGGGAACTACGAGCAGTACTTC
CASSLVAGNYEQYF
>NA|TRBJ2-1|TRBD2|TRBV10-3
TGTGCCATCAGCCGGACTAGCGGGGGGTACAATGAGCAGTTCTTC
CAISRTSGGYNEQFF
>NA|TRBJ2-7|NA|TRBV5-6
TGTGCCAGCAGCTTGGGACTGGACTACGAGCAGTACTTC
CASSLGLDYEQYF
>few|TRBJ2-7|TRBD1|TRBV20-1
TGCAGTGCGGGGGAGGCTCGGACAGGGCTATACGAGCAGTACTTC
CSAGEARTGLYEQYF
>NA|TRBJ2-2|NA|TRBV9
TGTGCCAGCAGCCCCCCCCCTGAGGGAGCCGGGCTGAAGGCCGGGGAGCTGTTTTTT
CASSPPPEGAGLKAGELFF
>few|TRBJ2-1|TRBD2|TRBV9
TGTGCCAGCAGCCCCGGGACTACGGTCTACAATGAGCAGTTCTTC
CASSPGTTVYNEQFF
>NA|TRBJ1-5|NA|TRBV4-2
TGTGCCAGCAGCCAAGCAGATAATCAGCCCCAGCATTTT
CASSQADNQPQHF